This T cell receptor beta chain was retrieved from a study of OX40 agonist ivuxolimab in advanced cancers. Overall study findings and caveats: Expanded clones were, on average, more numerous in CD8+ T cells than in CD4+.

Assay: immunoSEQ multiplex PCR; the TCRdb copy retains only in-frame clones and omits some. The table shows some 100,000 clones, with approximately 91% occurring only once. A remark on this clone: Its antigen remains unknown.

The sequence derives from an adult with an advanced solid tumor such as melanoma, head and neck, liver or kidney cancer. Sequencing used CD4+ or CD8+ T cells sorted from blood, obtained in a trial of the OX40 agonist ivuxolimab.

The CDR3 coding sequence is TGCAGCGTCCTGACAGGGGGCGATTCACCCCTCCACTTT. The encoded protein is CSVLTGGDSPLHF. The chain is built from TRBV29-1 and TRBJ1-6, with 10 nucleotides matching TRBD1. The length of the CDR3 is 13 residues. After removal of 6 bases from V and 8 bases from J, the junction contained 4 bases not matched to a gene. Germline V gene sequence: CDR1 SQVTM, CDR2 ANQGSEA.